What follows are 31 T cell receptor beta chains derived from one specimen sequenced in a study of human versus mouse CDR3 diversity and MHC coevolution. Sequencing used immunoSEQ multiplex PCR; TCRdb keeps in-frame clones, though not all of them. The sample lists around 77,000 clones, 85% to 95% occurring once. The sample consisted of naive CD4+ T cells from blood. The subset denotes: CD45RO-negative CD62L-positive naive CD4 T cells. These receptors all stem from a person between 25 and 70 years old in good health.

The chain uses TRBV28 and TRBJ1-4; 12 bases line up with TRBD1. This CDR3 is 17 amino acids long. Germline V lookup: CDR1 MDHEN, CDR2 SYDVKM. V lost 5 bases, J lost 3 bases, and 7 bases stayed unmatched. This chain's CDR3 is CASSEPGQGASNEKLFF. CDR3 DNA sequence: TGTGCCAGCAGTGAACCGGGACAGGGGGCTTCTAATGAAAAACTGTTTTTT.

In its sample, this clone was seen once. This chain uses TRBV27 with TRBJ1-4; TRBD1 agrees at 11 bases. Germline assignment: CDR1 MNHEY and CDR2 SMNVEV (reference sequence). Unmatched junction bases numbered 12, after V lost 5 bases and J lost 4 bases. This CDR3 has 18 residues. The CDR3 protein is CASSPRGQGAFVNEKLFF. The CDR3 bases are TGTGCCAGCAGTCCCCGAGGACAGGGGGCATTTGTTAATGAAAAACTGTTTTTT.

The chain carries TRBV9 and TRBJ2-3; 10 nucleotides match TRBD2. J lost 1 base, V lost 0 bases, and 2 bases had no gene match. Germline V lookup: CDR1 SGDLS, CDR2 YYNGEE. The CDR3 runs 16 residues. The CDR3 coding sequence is TGTGCCAGCAGCGTAGAAGCGGGGGGGCGCACAGATACGCAGTATTTT. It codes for CASSVEAGGRTDTQYF. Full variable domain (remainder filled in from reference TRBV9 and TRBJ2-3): DSGVTQTPKHLITATGQRVTLRCSPRSGDLSVYWYQQSLDQGLQFLIQYYNGEERAKGNILERFSAQQFPDLHSELNLSSLELGDSALYFCASSVEAGGRTDTQYFGPGTRLTVL.

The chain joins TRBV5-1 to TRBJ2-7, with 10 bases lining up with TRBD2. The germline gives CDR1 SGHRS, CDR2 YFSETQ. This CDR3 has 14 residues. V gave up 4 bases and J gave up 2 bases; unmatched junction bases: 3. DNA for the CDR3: TGCGCCAGCAGCAGACTAGCGGGTACCTACGAGCAGTACTTC. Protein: CASSRLAGTYEQYF. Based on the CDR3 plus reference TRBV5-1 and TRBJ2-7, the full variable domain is KAGVTQTPRYLIKTRGQQVTLSCSPISGHRSVSWYQQTPGQGLQFLFEYFSETQRNKGNFPGRFSGRQFSNSRSEMNVSTLELGDSALYLCASSRLAGTYEQYFGPGTRLTVT.

The DNA of the CDR3 is TGTGCCAGCAGGGAGGGACTAGCGAGCTTCTCCTACAATGAGCAGTTCTTC. Translated, it gives CASREGLASFSYNEQFF. V gene TRBV5-6 combines with J gene TRBJ2-1; 10 bases are shared with TRBD2. In germline, CDR1 is SGHDT, CDR2 YYEEEE. The CDR3 runs to 17 residues. Trimming at V came to 5 bases and at J to 0 bases, leaving 8 bases not matched to a gene.

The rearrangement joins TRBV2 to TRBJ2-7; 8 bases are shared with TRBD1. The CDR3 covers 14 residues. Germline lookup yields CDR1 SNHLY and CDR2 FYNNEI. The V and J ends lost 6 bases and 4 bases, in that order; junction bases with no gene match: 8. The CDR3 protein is CASSPGTGRYEQYF. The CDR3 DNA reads TGTGCCAGCAGCCCCGGGACAGGTCGTTACGAGCAGTACTTC. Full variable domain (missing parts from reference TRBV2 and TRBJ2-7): EPEVTQTPSHQVTQMGQEVILRCVPISNHLYFYWYRQILGQKVEFLVSFYNNEISEKSEIFDDQFSVERPDGSNFTLKIRSTKLEDSAMYFCASSPGTGRYEQYFGPGTRLTVT.

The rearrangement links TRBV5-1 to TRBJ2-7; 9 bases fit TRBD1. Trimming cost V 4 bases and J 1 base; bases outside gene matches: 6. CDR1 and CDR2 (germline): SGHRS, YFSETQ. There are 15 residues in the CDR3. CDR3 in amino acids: CASSRTTGGSYEQYF. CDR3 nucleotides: TGCGCCAGCAGCCGCACGACAGGGGGATCCTACGAGCAGTACTTC.

CDR3 residues: CASSSRAGTSDSTDTQYF. As DNA, the CDR3 is TGCGCCAGCAGCTCTAGAGCCGGGACTAGCGATAGCACAGATACGCAGTATTTT. The rearrangement joins TRBV5-1 to TRBJ2-3, with 10 bases aligning to TRBD2. The CDR3 is 18 residues long. Germline V gives CDR1 SGHRS, CDR2 YFSETQ. V trimming: 3 bases; J trimming: 0 bases; junction bases outside the gene matches: 10. The whole variable domain, filled in from reference TRBV5-1 and TRBJ2-3, reads KAGVTQTPRYLIKTRGQQVTLSCSPISGHRSVSWYQQTPGQGLQFLFEYFSETQRNKGNFPGRFSGRQFSNSRSEMNVSTLELGDSALYLCASSSRAGTSDSTDTQYFGPGTRLTVL.

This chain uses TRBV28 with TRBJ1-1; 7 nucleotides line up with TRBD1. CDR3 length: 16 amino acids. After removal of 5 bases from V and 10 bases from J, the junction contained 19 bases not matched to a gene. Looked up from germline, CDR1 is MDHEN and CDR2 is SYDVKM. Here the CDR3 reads CASSGPDREAYLGAFF. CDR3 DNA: TGTGCCAGCAGTGGACCAGACAGGGAGGCTTATCTAGGAGCTTTCTTT.

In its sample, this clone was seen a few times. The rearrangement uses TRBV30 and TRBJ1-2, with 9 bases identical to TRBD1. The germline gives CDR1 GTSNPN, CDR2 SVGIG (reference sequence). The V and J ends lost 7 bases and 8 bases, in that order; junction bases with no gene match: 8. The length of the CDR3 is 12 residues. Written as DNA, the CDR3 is TGTGCCTTGGGATACAGGGGGCAAGGCTACACCTTC. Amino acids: CALGYRGQGYTF.

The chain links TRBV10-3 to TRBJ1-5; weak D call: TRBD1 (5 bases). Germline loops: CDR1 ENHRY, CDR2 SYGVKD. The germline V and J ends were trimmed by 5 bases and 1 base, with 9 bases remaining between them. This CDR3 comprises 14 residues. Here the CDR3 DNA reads TGTGCCATCAGTCAGGGCCCCAGCAATCAGCCCCAGCATTTT. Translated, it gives CAISQGPSNQPQHF.

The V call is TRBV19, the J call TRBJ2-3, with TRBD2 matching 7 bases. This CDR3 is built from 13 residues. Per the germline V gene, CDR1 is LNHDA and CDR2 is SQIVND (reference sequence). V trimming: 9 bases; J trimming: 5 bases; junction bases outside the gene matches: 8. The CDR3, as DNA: TGTGCCAGCCGGGGGGTTAGGCTAGATACGCAGTATTTT. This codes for CASRGVRLDTQYF.

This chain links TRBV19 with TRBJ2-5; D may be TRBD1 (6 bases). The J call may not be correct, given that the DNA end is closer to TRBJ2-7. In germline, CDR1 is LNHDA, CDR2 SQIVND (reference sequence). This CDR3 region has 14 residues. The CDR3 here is CASSTPGTLYEQYF. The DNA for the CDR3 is TGTGCCAGTAGTACCCCCGGGACACTCTACGAGCAGTACTTC.

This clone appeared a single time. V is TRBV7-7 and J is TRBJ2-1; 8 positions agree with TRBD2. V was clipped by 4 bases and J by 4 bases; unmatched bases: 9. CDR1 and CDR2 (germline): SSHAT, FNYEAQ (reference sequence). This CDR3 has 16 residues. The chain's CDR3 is CASSSKAGVSYNEQFF. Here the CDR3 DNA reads TGTGCCAGCAGCTCAAAAGCGGGAGTGTCTTACAATGAGCAGTTCTTC.

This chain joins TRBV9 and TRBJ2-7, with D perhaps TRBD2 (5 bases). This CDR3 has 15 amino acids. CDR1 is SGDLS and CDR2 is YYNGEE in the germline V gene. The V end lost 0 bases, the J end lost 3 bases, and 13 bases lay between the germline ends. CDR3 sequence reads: CASSVGVSEIYEQYF. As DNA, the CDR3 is TGTGCCAGCAGCGTAGGGGTTAGCGAGATCTACGAGCAGTACTTC.

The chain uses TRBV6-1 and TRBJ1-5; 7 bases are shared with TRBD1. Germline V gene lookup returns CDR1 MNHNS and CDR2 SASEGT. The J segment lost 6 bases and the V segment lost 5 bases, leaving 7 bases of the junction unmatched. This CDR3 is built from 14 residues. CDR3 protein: CASSHTGVGQPQHF. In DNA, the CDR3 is TGTGCCAGCAGTCATACAGGGGTGGGTCAGCCCCAGCATTTT.

CDR3 in amino acids: CASSHTGTSYQETQYF. CDR3 coding DNA: TGCGCCAGCAGCCACACCGGGACTAGCTACCAAGAGACCCAGTACTTC. The genes are TRBV4-1 and TRBJ2-5; the match to TRBD2 covers 9 bases. Trimming cost V 3 bases and J 0 bases; bases outside gene matches: 5. Germline V gene sequence: CDR1 MGHRA, CDR2 YSYEKL. The CDR3 is 16 residues long.

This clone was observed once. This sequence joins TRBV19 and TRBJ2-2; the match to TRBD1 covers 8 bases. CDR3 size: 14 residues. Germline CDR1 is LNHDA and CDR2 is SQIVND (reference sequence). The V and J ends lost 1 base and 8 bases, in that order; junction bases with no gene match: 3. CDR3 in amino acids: CASSIGQGAGELFF. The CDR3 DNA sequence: TGTGCCAGTAGTATAGGCCAGGGGGCTGGGGAGCTGTTTTTT. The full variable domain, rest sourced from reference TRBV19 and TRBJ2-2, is DGGITQSPKYLFRKEGQNVTLSCEQNLNHDAMYWYRQDPGQGLRLIYYSQIVNDFQKGDIAEGYSVSREKKESFPLTVTSAQKNPTAFYLCASSIGQGAGELFFGEGSRLTVL.

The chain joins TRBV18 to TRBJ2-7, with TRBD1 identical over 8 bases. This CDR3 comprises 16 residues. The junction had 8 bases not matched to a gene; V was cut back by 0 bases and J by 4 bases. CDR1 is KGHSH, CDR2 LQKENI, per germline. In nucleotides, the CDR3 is TGTGCCAGCTCACCACCCCCGGACAGGGCTGTTTACGAGCAGTACTTC. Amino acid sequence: CASSPPPDRAVYEQYF.

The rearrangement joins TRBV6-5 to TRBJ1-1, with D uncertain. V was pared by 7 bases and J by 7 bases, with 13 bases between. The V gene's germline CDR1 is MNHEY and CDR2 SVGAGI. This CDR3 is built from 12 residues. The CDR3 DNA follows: TGTGCCAGCACGGAACCGGGTTTTGAAGCTTTCTTT. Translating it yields CASTEPGFEAFF.

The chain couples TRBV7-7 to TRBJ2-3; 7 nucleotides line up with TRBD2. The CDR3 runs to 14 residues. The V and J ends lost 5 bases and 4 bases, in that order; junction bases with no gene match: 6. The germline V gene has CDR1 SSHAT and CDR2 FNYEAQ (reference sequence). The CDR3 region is CASSPGRGADTQYF. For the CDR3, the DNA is TGTGCCAGCAGCCCAGGCCGGGGGGCAGATACGCAGTATTTT.

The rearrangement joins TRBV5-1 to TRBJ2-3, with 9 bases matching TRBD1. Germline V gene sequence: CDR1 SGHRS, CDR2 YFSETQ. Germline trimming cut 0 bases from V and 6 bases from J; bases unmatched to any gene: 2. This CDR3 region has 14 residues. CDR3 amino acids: CASSLGQGGDTQYF. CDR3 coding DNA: TGCGCCAGCAGCTTGGGACAGGGGGGCGATACGCAGTATTTT.

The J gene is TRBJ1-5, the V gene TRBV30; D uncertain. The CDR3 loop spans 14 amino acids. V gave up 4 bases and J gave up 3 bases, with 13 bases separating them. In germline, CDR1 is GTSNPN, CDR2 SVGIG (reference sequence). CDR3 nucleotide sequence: TGTGCCTGGACACCGACAAGTAACAATCAGCCCCAGCATTTT. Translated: CAWTPTSNNQPQHF.

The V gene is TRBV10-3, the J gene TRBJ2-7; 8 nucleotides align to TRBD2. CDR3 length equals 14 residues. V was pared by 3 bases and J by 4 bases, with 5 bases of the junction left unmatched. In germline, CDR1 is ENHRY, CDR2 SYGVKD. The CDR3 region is CAISDGAGVYEQYF. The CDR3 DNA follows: TGTGCCATCAGTGACGGAGCGGGAGTGTACGAGCAGTACTTC.

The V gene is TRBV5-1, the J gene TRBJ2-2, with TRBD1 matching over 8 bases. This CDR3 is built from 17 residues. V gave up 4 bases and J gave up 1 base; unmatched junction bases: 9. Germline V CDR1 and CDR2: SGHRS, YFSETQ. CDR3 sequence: CASSVPPGQGNTGELFF. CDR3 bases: TGCGCCAGCAGCGTACCACCCGGACAGGGGAACACCGGGGAGCTGTTTTTT.

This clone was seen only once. The CDR3 bases are TGTGCCAGCAGCAGAGACAGGGCTTGGGAGACCCAGTACTTC. Translation gives CASSRDRAWETQYF. V gene TRBV5-5 combines with J gene TRBJ2-5; 7 bases agree with TRBD1. Germline assignment: CDR1 SGHKS and CDR2 YYEKEE (reference sequence). V shed 4 bases and J 5 bases; nucleotides not matched to a gene: 8. The CDR3 is 14 residues long.

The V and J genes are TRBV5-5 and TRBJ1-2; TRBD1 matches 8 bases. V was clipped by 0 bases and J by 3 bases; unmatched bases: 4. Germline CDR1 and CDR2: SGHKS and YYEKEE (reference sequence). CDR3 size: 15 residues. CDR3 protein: CASSLAPTGDYGYTF. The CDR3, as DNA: TGTGCCAGCAGCTTGGCCCCGACAGGGGACTATGGCTACACCTTC.

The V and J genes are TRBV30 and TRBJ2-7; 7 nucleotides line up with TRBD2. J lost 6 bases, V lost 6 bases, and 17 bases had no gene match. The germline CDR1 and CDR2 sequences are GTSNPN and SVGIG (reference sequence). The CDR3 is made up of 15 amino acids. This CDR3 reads CACSPRRLAVGEQYF. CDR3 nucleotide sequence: TGTGCCTGCTCCCCCCGTAGGCTAGCGGTAGGCGAGCAGTACTTC.

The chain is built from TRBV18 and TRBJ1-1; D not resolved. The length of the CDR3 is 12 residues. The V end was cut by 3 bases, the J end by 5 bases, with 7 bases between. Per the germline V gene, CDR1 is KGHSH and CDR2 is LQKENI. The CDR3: CASSPIRTEAFF. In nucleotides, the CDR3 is TGTGCCAGCTCACCTATCAGGACTGAAGCTTTCTTT.

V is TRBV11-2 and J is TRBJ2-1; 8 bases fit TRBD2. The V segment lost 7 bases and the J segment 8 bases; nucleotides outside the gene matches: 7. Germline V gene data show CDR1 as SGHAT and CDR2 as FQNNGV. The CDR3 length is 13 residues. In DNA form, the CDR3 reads TGTGCCAGCAAGCGGGGGCGTACAGATGAGCAGTTCTTC. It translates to CASKRGRTDEQFF.

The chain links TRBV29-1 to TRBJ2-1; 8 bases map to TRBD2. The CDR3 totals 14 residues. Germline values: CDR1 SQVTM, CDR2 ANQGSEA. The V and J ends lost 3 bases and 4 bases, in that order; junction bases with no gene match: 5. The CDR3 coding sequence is TGCAGCGTTGATAGATGCGGGGGGTACAATGAGCAGTTCTTC. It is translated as CSVDRCGGYNEQFF.